This TCR beta chain was profiled in a study of breast tumors, draining lymph nodes, adjacent tissues. MiXCR was run by TCRdb on the multiplex PCR reads, yielding one entry per CDR3 protein. The sample carries 150,000 or so distinct CDR3 sequences, roughly 35% recorded once. Notes on this clonotype: Its antigen remains unidentified.

Points from the study as a whole: Data only fit, rather than demonstrated, lymph node origin of most tumor T cells. Luminal-like breast cancer showed significantly higher tumor–nontumor repertoire similarity than basal-like. Data fit most tumor T cells coming from lymph node, expanding in tumor.

Breast cancer patients provided tissue from their axillary draining lymph nodes. The length of the CDR3 is 17 residues. Trimming removed 3 bases from V and 0 bases from J, with 17 bases in between. The receptor comes from a female donor with breast cancer. Some clones in this sample may be carry-over from other donors' samples. Sample: axillary lymph node tissue. V is TRBV12-3 or TRBV12-4 and J is TRBJ2-5; D is possibly TRBD2 (5 bases). CDR3 coding DNA: TGTGCCAGCAGTTTTGGGCGTCGCGCCGGGGACCAAGAGACCCAGTACTTC. Its translation: CASSFGRRAGDQETQYF.